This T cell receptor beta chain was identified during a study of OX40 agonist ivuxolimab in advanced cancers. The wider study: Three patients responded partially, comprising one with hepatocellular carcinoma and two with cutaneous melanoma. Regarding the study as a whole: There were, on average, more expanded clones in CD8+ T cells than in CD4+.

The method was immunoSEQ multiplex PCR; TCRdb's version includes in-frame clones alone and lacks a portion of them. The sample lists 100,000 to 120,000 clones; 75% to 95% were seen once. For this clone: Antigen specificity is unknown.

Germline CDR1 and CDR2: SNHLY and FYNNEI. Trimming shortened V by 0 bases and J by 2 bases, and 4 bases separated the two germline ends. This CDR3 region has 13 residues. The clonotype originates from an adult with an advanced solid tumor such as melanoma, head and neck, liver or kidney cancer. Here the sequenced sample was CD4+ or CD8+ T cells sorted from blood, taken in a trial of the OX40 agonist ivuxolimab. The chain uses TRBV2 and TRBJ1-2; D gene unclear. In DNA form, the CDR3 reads TGTGCCAGCAGTGAAGCTCAGAACTATGGCTACACCTTC. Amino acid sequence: CASSEAQNYGYTF.